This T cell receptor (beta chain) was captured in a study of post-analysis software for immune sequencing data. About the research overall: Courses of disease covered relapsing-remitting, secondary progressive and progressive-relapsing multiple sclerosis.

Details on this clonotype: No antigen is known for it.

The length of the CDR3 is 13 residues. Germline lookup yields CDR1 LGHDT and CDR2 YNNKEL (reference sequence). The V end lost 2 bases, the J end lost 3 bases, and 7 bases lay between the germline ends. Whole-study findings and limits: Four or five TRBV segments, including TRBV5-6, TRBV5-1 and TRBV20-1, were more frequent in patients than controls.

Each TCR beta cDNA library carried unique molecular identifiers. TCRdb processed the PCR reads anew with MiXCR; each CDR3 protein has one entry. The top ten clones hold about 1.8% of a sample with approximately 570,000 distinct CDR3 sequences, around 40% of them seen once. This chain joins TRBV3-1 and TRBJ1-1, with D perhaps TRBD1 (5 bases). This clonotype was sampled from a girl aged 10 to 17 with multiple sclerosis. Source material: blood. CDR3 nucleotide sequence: TGTGCCAGCAGCCAAAGGGGTGACACTGAAGCTTTCTTT. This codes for CASSQRGDTEAFF.